Presented here are 3 T cell receptor beta chains from one specimen sequenced in a study of T cells in Graves' hyperthyroidism and ophthalmopathy. TCR beta CDR3 sequences were amplified from RNA transcripts. RT-PCR in the first round (using the HTBI primer set) targeted the TCR CDR3. From the multiplex PCR reads, TCRdb called clonotypes with MiXCR, one entry per CDR3 protein. This table has under 450,000 distinct CDR3 sequences, around a sixth appearing once. Sequencing used blood. The origin of the receptors is a woman between 18 and 30 years old with Graves' hyperthyroidism.

This clonotype was seen repeatedly, ten times or more. The chain employs TRBV3-1 and TRBJ2-3; 8 nucleotides agree with TRBD2. Germline V gene data show CDR1 as LGHDT and CDR2 as YNNKEL (reference sequence). V trimming: 4 bases; J trimming: 2 bases; junction bases outside the gene matches: 5. The CDR3 covers 15 residues. CDR3 bases: TGTGCCAGCAGCCCTTGGACTAGCTCCACAGATACGCAGTATTTT. This sequence encodes CASSPWTSSTDTQYF.

This clonotype appeared a few times. The V gene is TRBV6-1, the J gene TRBJ1-3, with 7 bases that match TRBD1. The V and J ends lost 7 bases and 0 bases, in that order; junction bases with no gene match: 6. The CDR3 has 15 residues. Per the germline V gene, CDR1 is MNHNS and CDR2 is SASEGT. The CDR3: CASTSGTASGNTIYF. The CDR3 DNA reads as TGTGCCAGCACCTCAGGGACAGCCTCTGGAAACACCATATATTTT.

This clonotype was observed many times. This chain connects TRBV5-8 to TRBJ1-1; D uncertain. CDR1 and CDR2 (germline): SGHTS, YDEGEE. The CDR3 has 14 amino acids. V lost 5 bases to trimming and J lost 1 base, with 12 bases between them. The CDR3 DNA sequence: TGTGCCAGCAGATACGAGGGTGGGAACACTGAAGCTTTCTTT. As protein: CASRYEGGNTEAFF.